These T cell receptor beta chains were read from a single sample in a study of graft-versus-host responses after intestinal transplantation. Data came from immunoSEQ multiplex PCR; TCRdb stores just in-frame clones and leaves some out. The profile shows over 100,000 clones, about 88% of them singletons. These receptors are not linked to any known antigen. The specimen comprised unstimulated CD4+ T cells sorted from spleen or lymph node cells, sampled before intestinal transplant. These receptors came from a human donor who received an intestinal transplant. Each CDR3 is given with its conserved first and last residue. Fields, in order: J gene, clone size, D gene, V gene, CDR3 protein, CDR3 DNA. A D gene is named only where the DNA matches it firmly. Size is stated for part of the rows, as once, few or many counts, or as a class when the clone is expanded.

J gene: TRBJ2-1
clone size: -
D gene: TRBD2
V gene: TRBV6-1
CDR3 protein: CASSDWARGGLIEQFF
CDR3 DNA: TGTGCCAGCAGTGATTGGGCGCGGGGGGGCCTGATTGAGCAGTTCTTC

J gene: TRBJ1-2
clone size: -
D gene: -
V gene: TRBV5-1
CDR3 protein: CASSLGDRIYGYTF
CDR3 DNA: TGCGCCAGCAGCTTGGGGGACCGAATTTATGGCTACACCTTC

J gene: TRBJ2-7
clone size: -
D gene: -
V gene: TRBV7-9
CDR3 protein: CASSFPVGLEQYF
CDR3 DNA: TGTGCCAGCAGCTTTCCCGTCGGCCTCGAGCAGTACTTC

J gene: TRBJ2-3
clone size: -
D gene: -
V gene: TRBV12-5
CDR3 protein: CASGPGGINTQYF
CDR3 DNA: TGTGCTAGTGGTCCCGGTGGTATAAATACGCAGTATTTT

J gene: TRBJ2-5
clone size: few
D gene: -
V gene: TRBV5-1
CDR3 protein: CASNRGSLGQETQYF
CDR3 DNA: TGCGCCAGCAACCGAGGGAGTTTGGGTCAAGAGACCCAGTACTTC

J gene: TRBJ2-3
clone size: -
D gene: -
V gene: TRBV7-7
CDR3 protein: CASSLAEADTQYF
CDR3 DNA: TGTGCCAGCAGCTTAGCGGAGGCAGATACGCAGTATTTT

J gene: TRBJ2-1
clone size: -
D gene: -
V gene: TRBV7-7
CDR3 protein: CASSLVGGEQFF
CDR3 DNA: TGTGCCAGCAGCTTAGTCGGGGGTGAGCAGTTCTTC

J gene: TRBJ2-6
clone size: -
D gene: TRBD2
V gene: TRBV13
CDR3 protein: CASSLGLAGSGANVLTF
CDR3 DNA: TGTGCCAGCAGCTTAGGACTAGCGGGCTCTGGGGCCAACGTCCTGACTTTC

J gene: TRBJ1-2
clone size: -
D gene: -
V gene: TRBV7-9
CDR3 protein: CASSPLAWDYTF
CDR3 DNA: TGTGCCAGCAGTCCTCTGGCCTGGGACTACACCTTC

J gene: TRBJ1-6
clone size: -
D gene: -
V gene: TRBV7-6
CDR3 protein: CASSSQQGGSYNSPLHF
CDR3 DNA: TGTGCCAGCAGCTCACAACAGGGTGGGTCCTATAATTCACCCCTCCACTTT

J gene: TRBJ2-6
clone size: -
D gene: TRBD2
V gene: TRBV19
CDR3 protein: CASRTSGRVGGANVLTF
CDR3 DNA: TGTGCCAGTAGGACTAGCGGGAGGGTAGGTGGGGCCAACGTCCTGACTTTC